This entry lists 17 T cell receptor beta chains sequenced from one sample in a study of T cells expressing NK-cell markers. TCRdb reprocessed the 5' RACE reads, keeping one entry per CDR3 protein, no DNA. The sample shows around 100,000 distinct CDR3 sequences, and around 18% sits with its ten largest clones. The source material was blood T cells: a sorted CD56 or NKG2C T cell subset, CD4+ or CD8+ T cells, or bulk PBMC T cells (not recorded which). These receptors were obtained from a woman between 18 and 69 years old in good health.

The V gene is TRBV19, the J gene TRBJ2-7; TCRdb returns TRBD2, unconfirmable since there is no DNA. CDR1 and CDR2 (germline): LNHDA, SQIVND (reference sequence). CDR3 length: 13 amino acids. Here the CDR3 reads CASSPGLASEQYF.

V and J are TRBV20-1 and TRBJ1-4; TCRdb's assignment of TRBD1 cannot be checked, as there is no DNA. The germline gives CDR1 DFQATT, CDR2 SNEGSKA (reference sequence). There are 14 residues in the CDR3. CDR3 amino acids: CSARVQASNEKLFF.

The chain carries TRBV7-8 and TRBJ2-1; as DNA is missing, the TRBD2 call by TCRdb cannot be tested. This CDR3 is 19 amino acids long. Germline CDR1 is SGHVS and CDR2 is FQNEAQ. CDR3 loop: CASSYPRTSGGASYNEQFF.

J is TRBJ1-4 and V is TRBV4-3. The CDR3 consists of 17 residues. CDR1 is LGHNA and CDR2 is YSLEER in the germline V gene. The CDR3 loop reads CASSQVGGILLNEKLFF.

The J gene is TRBJ1-2, the V gene TRBV7-8; TCRdb names TRBD1, which stays unverified in the absence of DNA. The CDR3 extends over 16 amino acids. The germline V gene encodes CDR1 SGHVS and CDR2 FQNEAQ. CDR3 sequence: CASTDLRGFPSYGYTF.

The rearrangement joins TRBV7-2 to TRBJ1-1. This CDR3 is 14 amino acids long. Looked up from germline, CDR1 is SGHTA and CDR2 is FQGNSA. The CDR3 region is CASSLSGLNTEAFF. The full variable domain, its missing parts supplied by reference TRBV7-2 and TRBJ1-1, is GAGVSQSPSNKVTEKGKDVELRCDPISGHTALYWYRQSLGQGLEFLIYFQGNSAPDKSGLPSDRFSAERTGGSVSTLTIQRTQQEDSAVYLCASSLSGLNTEAFFGQGTRLTVV.

The chain couples TRBV4-1 to TRBJ1-2; the TRBD1 assignment by TCRdb is unverifiable without DNA. In germline, CDR1 is MGHRA, CDR2 YSYEKL. This CDR3 is 14 amino acids long. The CDR3 protein is CASSQVSGSYGYTF.

The V call is TRBV24-1, the J call TRBJ2-3. CDR3 size: 13 residues. The V gene's germline CDR1 is KGHDR and CDR2 SFDVKD. The CDR3 spells CATSDPNTDTQYF.

V is TRBV27 and J is TRBJ2-7. CDR3 length: 13 residues. Germline V gives CDR1 MNHEY, CDR2 SMNVEV (reference sequence). The CDR3 sequence is CASSLQQSYEQYF.

The J gene is TRBJ2-2, the V gene TRBV20-1; TCRdb picks TRBD1, but there is no DNA to check that call. This CDR3 spans 17 amino acids. CDR1 and CDR2 (germline): DFQATT, SNEGSKA (reference sequence). This CDR3 reads CSARDPEGGSNTGELFF.

The rearrangement joins TRBV7-9 to TRBJ2-5; checking the TCRdb D call of TRBD1 is not possible without DNA. The CDR3 has 14 amino acids. The germline V gene has CDR1 SEHNR and CDR2 FQNEAQ (reference sequence). CDR3 amino acids: CASLLRGGQETQYF.

The chain is built from TRBV27 and TRBJ2-1; the TCRdb D gene call, TRBD2, has no DNA to confirm it. The CDR3 consists of 13 residues. Germline V gene data show CDR1 as MNHEY and CDR2 as SMNVEV (reference sequence). The CDR3 reads CASARLAGQEQFF.

The chain uses TRBV12-3 or TRBV12-4 and TRBJ1-3; checking the TCRdb D call of TRBD1 is not possible without DNA. The CDR3 has 18 amino acids. CDR3 amino acids: CASRPPWAKAISGNTIYF.

The chain employs TRBV5-6 and TRBJ2-3; TCRdb returns TRBD2, unconfirmable since there is no DNA. Germline V CDR1 and CDR2: SGHDT, YYEEEE. The CDR3 is 15 residues long. The CDR3 here is CASSLSASGTNTQYF.

The gene calls are TRBV4-1 and TRBJ1-1. The CDR3 sequence is 12 residues long. Germline V lookup: CDR1 MGHRA, CDR2 YSYEKL. CDR3 loop: CASSPTGLEAFF.

The rearrangement joins TRBV25-1 to TRBJ2-1; as DNA is missing, the TRBD2 call by TCRdb cannot be tested. CDR1 MGHDK and CDR2 SYGVNS come from the germline V gene. The CDR3 sequence is 14 residues long. The CDR3 is CASSELAGANEQFF.

CDR3 loop: CSVDGRGPGELFF. The chain recombines TRBV29-1 with TRBJ2-2; TCRdb outputs TRBD1, but without DNA this stays unchecked. The CDR3 length is 13 residues. The V gene's germline CDR1 is SQVTM and CDR2 ANQGSEA.